Listed here are 22 T cell receptor beta chains from one sample, sequenced in a study of blood T cells in healthy people across ages. For the second PCR, which ran for about 7 to 11 cycles, a sample-barcoded 5' primer and a J-beta primer mix were used. TCRdb used MiXCR to reprocess the 5' RACE reads, holding one entry per CDR3 protein. The top ten clones hold around 24% of a sample with some 780,000 distinct CDR3 sequences, 45% to 70% of them seen once. The specimen sequenced was blood. These receptors originate from a man between 40 and 49 years old in good health.

Only a few counts were recorded for this clonotype. This chain joins TRBV6-2 or TRBV6-3 and TRBJ2-1; D is perhaps TRBD2 (5 bases). Germline V gene lookup returns CDR1 MNHEY and CDR2 SVGEGT. Trimming pared 7 bases from V and 5 bases from J, leaving 21 bases between. This CDR3 has 16 amino acids. The CDR3 here is CASMIRVSGGNNEQFF. CDR3 nucleotide sequence: TGTGCCAGCATGATAAGAGTCAGTGGAGGAAACAATGAGCAGTTCTTC.

This sequence joins TRBV12-3 or TRBV12-4 and TRBJ2-1; TRBD2 aligns across 13 bases. The V and J ends lost 7 bases and 5 bases, in that order; junction bases with no gene match: 8. The CDR3 sequence is 16 residues long. CDR3 coding DNA: TGTGCCAGCACCCTTAGGACTAGCGGGGGCCACAATGAGCAGTTCTTC. Translated, it gives CASTLRTSGGHNEQFF.

This clonotype was seen only a few times. The J gene is TRBJ2-3, the V gene TRBV6-1, with 14 nucleotides matching TRBD2. The V segment lost 4 bases and the J segment 2 bases; nucleotides outside the gene matches: 20. The length of the CDR3 is 22 residues. CDR1 is MNHNS, CDR2 SASEGT, per germline. CDR3 loop: CASSVGSGTSGSWRRYTDTQYF. The CDR3 nucleotides are TGTGCCAGCAGTGTAGGTTCCGGGACTAGCGGGAGTTGGCGCCGCTACACAGATACGCAGTATTTT.

On this clonotype itself: At one boundary the junction diverges from the germline segment, which might be a read error. The rearrangement uses TRBV7-3 and TRBJ2-1, with 10 bases lining up with TRBD1. Germline loops: CDR1 SGHTA, CDR2 FQGTGA. CDR3 length equals 16 residues. CDR3 DNA sequence: TGTGCCAGCAGCCTAACATCCGGACAGGGGGACAATGAGCGGTTCTTC. The encoded protein is CASSLTSGQGDNERFF.

The gene calls are TRBV20-1 and TRBJ2-5, with 10 bases fitting TRBD1. Germline V gene lookup returns CDR1 DFQATT and CDR2 SNEGSKA (reference sequence). V lost 0 bases and J lost 4; bases outside the gene matches: 8. The CDR3 is 16 residues long. The CDR3 protein is CSARDPGQGLSETQYF. The CDR3 DNA follows: TGCAGTGCTAGAGATCCGGGACAGGGGCTATCAGAGACCCAGTACTTC.

This chain connects TRBV5-6 to TRBJ2-1, with TRBD2 matching 13 bases. Judging by the DNA end, TRBJ2-7 fits better; the J call may be wrong. The V gene's germline CDR1 is SGHDT and CDR2 YYEEEE. The CDR3 spans 20 residues. The CDR3 reads CASSLAGTSGDSFEYNEQYF. DNA of the CDR3: TGTGCCAGCAGCTTGGCTGGGACTAGCGGGGACAGCTTCGAGTACAATGAGCAGTACTTC.

The chain's CDR3 is CASSYSSPGDRVNYGYTF. DNA of the CDR3: TGTGCCAGCAGTTACTCCTCCCCTGGTGACAGGGTCAACTATGGCTACACCTTC. This chain links TRBV6-5 with TRBJ1-2; 7 nucleotides match TRBD1. V gave up 0 bases and J gave up 2 bases; unmatched junction bases: 12. This CDR3 is built from 18 residues. The germline CDR1 and CDR2 sequences are MNHEY and SVGAGI.

This chain joins TRBV20-1 and TRBJ2-3; the D is unclear. The V end lost 5 bases, the J end lost 10 bases, and 22 bases lay between the germline ends. Looked up from germline, CDR1 is DFQATT and CDR2 is SNEGSKA (reference sequence). CDR3 length equals 14 residues. The CDR3 region has the DNA TGCAGTGCTCCTGATGCGGACCTGGTGGATTCGCAGTATTTT. Residues: CSAPDADLVDSQYF.

The table lists this clonotype with a few counts. The chain links TRBV15 to TRBJ2-3; the D is unclear. Germline assignment: CDR1 LNHNV and CDR2 YYDKDF (reference sequence). Deletions cut 0 bases from V and 4 bases from J, with 8 bases between. CDR3 length: 14 residues. CDR3 sequence reads: CATSRDLTPDTQYF. CDR3 DNA sequence: TGTGCCACCAGCAGAGATCTGACCCCAGATACGCAGTATTTT.

V and J are TRBV29-1 and TRBJ2-3, with 9 bases aligning to TRBD1. CDR1 and CDR2 from the germline V gene are SQVTM and ANQGSEA. Germline trimming cut 2 bases from V and 5 bases from J; bases unmatched to any gene: 5. The CDR3 has 14 amino acids. CDR3 sequence (DNA): TGCAGCGTTGAATTTGGACAGGGGAGAGATACGCAGTATTTT. This gives the protein CSVEFGQGRDTQYF.

The gene calls are TRBV28 and TRBJ1-6, with D possibly TRBD1 on 5 matching bases. The CDR3 length is 15 residues. Trimming removed 6 bases from V and 7 bases from J, with 16 bases in between. CDR1 and CDR2 (germline): MDHEN, SYDVKM. The CDR3 loop reads CASRLIWGSNSPLHF. The DNA of the CDR3 is TGTGCCAGCAGGCTAATTTGGGGCAGCAATTCACCCCTCCACTTT.

This clonotype has a handful of counts. The chain joins TRBV9 to TRBJ2-3, with D maybe TRBD1 (5 bases). CDR1 is SGDLS, CDR2 YYNGEE, per germline. This CDR3 is 11 amino acids long. The V end was cut by 6 bases, the J end by 8 bases, with 10 bases between. CDR3 protein: CASMNQGTQYF. The CDR3 DNA reads TGTGCCAGCATGAATCAGGGTACGCAGTATTTT.

The chain uses TRBV4-2 and TRBJ1-5; the D gene is possibly TRBD1 (6 bases). Germline CDR1 and CDR2: LGHNA and YNFKEQ. This CDR3 is built from 18 residues. The germline V and J ends were trimmed by 0 bases and 7 bases, with 22 bases remaining between them. CDR3 in amino acids: CASSQDPQGPSWAQPQHF. In DNA form, the CDR3 reads TGTGCCAGCAGCCAAGATCCCCAGGGGCCCTCCTGGGCCCAGCCCCAGCATTTT.

The CDR3 sequence is CASSPGFGYGYTF. CDR3 in DNA: TGTGCCAGCAGCCCCGGGTTCGGCTATGGCTACACCTTC. The chain combines TRBV27 with TRBJ1-2; D is undetermined. The CDR3 loop spans 13 amino acids. Looked up from germline, CDR1 is MNHEY and CDR2 is SMNVEV (reference sequence). V was clipped by 6 bases and J by 4 bases, with 12 bases between them.

The chain is built from TRBV24-1 and TRBJ2-5, with TRBD2 identical over 8 bases. Losses at the gene ends were 8 bases for V and 3 bases for J; bases not matched to a gene: 19. The CDR3 is 18 residues long. Germline V CDR1 and CDR2: KGHDR, SFDVKD. CDR3 residues: CATNPCLTSEVREETQYF. The CDR3 nucleotides read TGTGCCACCAACCCGTGCCTGACTAGCGAGGTCCGTGAAGAGACCCAGTACTTC.

The rearrangement links TRBV6-4 to TRBJ2-1; D not resolved. The CDR3 totals 12 residues. The V gene lost 0 bases and the J gene lost 11 bases, with 8 bases spanning the gap. The germline V gene has CDR1 MRHNA and CDR2 SNTAGT. Written as DNA, the CDR3 is TGTGCCAGCAGTGACTCAACCGGAAAGCAGTTCTTC. Protein sequence: CASSDSTGKQFF.

The V call is TRBV7-3, the J call TRBJ2-1; D is undetermined. Germline V gene data show CDR1 as SGHTA and CDR2 as FQGTGA. This CDR3 has 13 residues. V lost 4 bases, J lost 5 bases, and 9 bases lay in between. In DNA form, the CDR3 reads TGTGCCAGCAGCTCGACGGATGACAATGAGCAGTTCTTC. The encoded protein is CASSSTDDNEQFF.

In DNA, the CDR3 is TGTGCCAGCAGTTACTCAAGGCGTGTTGGCGAGGGGGGCTACACCTTC. As protein: CASSYSRRVGEGGYTF. This sequence joins TRBV6-5 and TRBJ1-2, with a weak D call TRBD1 (5 bases). CDR1 is MNHEY and CDR2 is SVGAGI in the germline V gene. Deletions cut 0 bases from V and 8 bases from J, with 19 bases between. This CDR3 has 16 amino acids.

V and J are TRBV29-1 and TRBJ2-7; D might be TRBD2 (5 bases). The CDR3 is 12 residues long. V lost 3 bases, J lost 6 bases, and 12 bases lay in between. Germline V CDR1 and CDR2: SQVTM, ANQGSEA. DNA of the CDR3: TGCAGCGTTGATGAGGGTAGTAGCGAGCAGTACTTC. Translation: CSVDEGSSEQYF.

The chain employs TRBV7-9 and TRBJ2-5; TRBD1 or TRBD2 may be the D gene (6 bases each). V shed 7 bases and J shed 2 bases, with 20 bases lying between them. The germline gives CDR1 SEHNR, CDR2 FQNEAQ (reference sequence). The CDR3 runs to 16 residues. CDR3: CASIIPGASDQETQYF. CDR3 DNA sequence: TGTGCCAGCATCATCCCAGGGGCTAGCGATCAAGAGACCCAGTACTTC.

The V gene is TRBV6-2 or TRBV6-3, the J gene TRBJ2-1, with 8 bases aligning to TRBD2. Germline trimming cut 8 bases from V and 6 bases from J; bases unmatched to any gene: 12. Germline V gene sequence: CDR1 MNHEY, CDR2 SVGEGT. The CDR3 runs to 15 residues. CDR3 protein: CASLAGGWAGNEQFF. CDR3 sequence (DNA): TGTGCCAGCCTCGCGGGAGGCTGGGCCGGCAATGAGCAGTTCTTC.

This clonotype occurred many times. The chain carries TRBV7-2 and TRBJ2-7; D not certain. Trimming took off 1 base at V and 3 bases at J, with 4 bases between the two ends. The CDR3 has 12 residues. Germline CDR1 SGHTA, CDR2 FQGNSA. The CDR3 sequence: CASSLDIYEQYF. The CDR3, as DNA: TGTGCCAGCAGCTTAGACATCTACGAGCAGTACTTC.